This T cell receptor beta chain is drawn from a study of T cell responses to AZD1222 COVID-19 vaccine. Study-wide results and limits: Breadth and depth of Spike-specific TCRs rose after two AZD1222 doses. Unmutated variant regions are reportedly targeted by nearly half of spike-specific TCRs.

About this clone: Its specificity is not known.

Germline loops: CDR1 MDHEN, CDR2 SYDVKM. The CDR3 is 12 residues long. V was clipped by 11 bases and J by 1 base, with 11 bases between them. Method: immunoSEQ multiplex PCR; TCRdb's copy keeps in-frame clones and lacks some. The sample carries 97,000 or so clones, 84% recorded once. This sequence was found in an adult in good health. The chain links TRBV28 to TRBJ1-2; D possibly corresponds to TRBD1 (5 bases). Sequenced material: peripheral blood, taken on day 0 of AZD1222 vaccination. CDR3: CAAQGFNYGYTF. The DNA of the CDR3 is TGTGCCGCTCAGGGTTTTAACTATGGCTACACCTTC.